The 28 T cell receptor beta chains given below trace back to one sample, sequenced in a study of blood T cell repertoires in COVID-19. Clones were read by immunoSEQ multiplex PCR, and TCRdb kept only the in-frame ones, dropping some. In the table there are 40,000 to 55,000 clones, approximately 83% of which are singletons. Material for sequencing was peripheral blood. Source of these receptors: a middle-aged man with acute or convalescent COVID-19.

This sequence joins TRBV5-3 and TRBJ2-1; TRBD2 agrees at 8 bases. TRBV5-3 is annotated as an ORF whose role is uncertain. The CDR3 totals 15 residues. Trimming cost V 3 bases and J 7 bases; bases outside gene matches: 9. The CDR3 region is CARSSPPSGWNEQFF. As DNA, the CDR3 is TGTGCCAGAAGCTCCCCCCCTAGCGGGTGGAATGAGCAGTTCTTC.

The chain recombines TRBV19 with TRBJ2-5, with TRBD2 matching over 13 bases. Trimming at V came to 4 bases and at J to 7 bases, leaving 9 bases not matched to a gene. This CDR3 contains 16 residues. In germline, CDR1 is LNHDA, CDR2 SQIVND (reference sequence). This CDR3 reads CASSTGTSGERGTQYF. In DNA form, the CDR3 reads TGTGCCAGTAGTACCGGGACTAGCGGGGAGCGGGGGACCCAGTACTTC.

DNA of the CDR3: TGTGCCAGCAGTCCCGGACTTCACTCCTACAATGAGCAGTTCTTC. It is translated as CASSPGLHSYNEQFF. The chain uses TRBV6-5 and TRBJ2-1; D possibly corresponds to TRBD2 (5 bases). The CDR3 extends over 15 amino acids. With 5 bases removed from V and 0 bases from J, the gap between germline ends came to 11 bases. Germline values: CDR1 MNHEY, CDR2 SVGAGI.

A few counts support this clone. The V and J genes are TRBV2 and TRBJ2-1, with 12 nucleotides matching TRBD2. V lost 4 bases, J lost 8 bases, and 9 bases stayed unmatched. The length of the CDR3 is 16 residues. In germline, CDR1 is SNHLY, CDR2 FYNNEI. The CDR3 loop is CASSVRTSGGHHEQFF. The CDR3 nucleotides are TGTGCCAGCAGTGTCAGAACTAGCGGGGGGCATCATGAGCAGTTCTTC.

The J gene is TRBJ1-2, the V gene TRBV5-1, with D perhaps matching TRBD1 (6 bases). Trimming cost V 0 bases and J 4 bases, with 13 bases left between them. Germline V gene lookup returns CDR1 SGHRS and CDR2 YFSETQ. The CDR3 is 15 amino acids. Written as DNA, the CDR3 is TGCGCCAGCAGCTTGGGGTGGGCAGGGGTCTATGGCTACACCTTC. This sequence encodes CASSLGWAGVYGYTF.

This chain links TRBV2 with TRBJ2-5, with 10 bases aligning to TRBD2. V lost 8 bases to trimming and J lost 4 bases; unmatched junction nucleotides: 7. CDR1 is SNHLY, CDR2 FYNNEI, per germline. The CDR3 is 14 residues long. The CDR3 DNA sequence: TGTGCCAGCGCAGCGGGAGGGCCGAGAGAGACCCAGTACTTC. It is translated as CASAAGGPRETQYF.

The chain links TRBV2 to TRBJ1-2, with TRBD1 identical over 10 bases. The length of the CDR3 is 14 residues. The junction had 5 bases not matched to a gene; V was cut back by 6 bases and J by 4 bases. The germline V gene encodes CDR1 SNHLY and CDR2 FYNNEI. CDR3 in DNA: TGTGCCAGCAGCCTGGGACAGGGGAGCTATGGCTACACCTTC. Translation: CASSLGQGSYGYTF.

This clone was seen only a few times. The J gene is TRBJ1-4, the V gene TRBV6-2 or TRBV6-3, with no clear D. Germline assignment: CDR1 MNHEY and CDR2 SVGEGT. This CDR3 is 15 amino acids long. V lost 0 bases and J 8 bases, leaving 13 bases between the germline ends. The DNA for the CDR3 is TGTGCCAGCAGTTACTCCCGGGATAGTAAGGAAAAACTGTTTTTT. Translated, it gives CASSYSRDSKEKLFF.

The rearrangement joins TRBV5-1 to TRBJ2-1; 8 nucleotides line up with TRBD2. The CDR3 is 15 residues long. Germline V lookup: CDR1 SGHRS, CDR2 YFSETQ. V dropped 7 bases and J dropped 9; count of bases not matched to a gene: 15. The DNA of the CDR3 is TGCGCCAGCGGGTCCGGGTCGGGACTAGACGTTGAGCAGTTCTTC. Translation: CASGSGSGLDVEQFF.

The chain combines TRBV5-1 with TRBJ1-2, with D tentatively TRBD1 (6 bases). This CDR3 has 15 amino acids. CDR1 SGHRS and CDR2 YFSETQ come from the germline V gene. V was clipped by 0 bases and J by 2 bases, with 11 bases between them. CDR3 DNA: TGCGCCAGCAGCTTGGAGGGGGTTACCAACTATGGCTACACCTTC. Its translation is CASSLEGVTNYGYTF.

This sequence joins TRBV27 and TRBJ1-1; perhaps TRBD1 as D (5 bases). Germline V CDR1 and CDR2: MNHEY, SMNVEV (reference sequence). V dropped 3 bases and J dropped 6 bases, with 17 bases sitting between them. CDR3 length: 15 amino acids. CDR3 sequence (DNA): TGTGCCAGCAGTTTGGGGCAGAACTTTTTTGCTGAAGCTTTCTTT. This codes for CASSLGQNFFAEAFF.

The chain has TRBV9 and TRBJ2-5, with a possible D match to TRBD1 (5 bases). V was cut by 1 base and J by 4 bases, with 14 bases left in between. In germline, CDR1 is SGDLS, CDR2 YYNGEE. The CDR3 sequence is 15 residues long. This CDR3 reads CASSVRSGMSETQYF. CDR3 DNA: TGTGCCAGCAGCGTAAGGTCAGGGATGTCAGAGACCCAGTACTTC.

The chain joins TRBV24-1 to TRBJ2-3, with a tentative D call TRBD1 (5 bases). Trimming left V 0 bases short and J 0 bases short, with 6 bases between. This CDR3 comprises 15 residues. The germline CDR1 and CDR2 sequences are KGHDR and SFDVKD. Here the CDR3 reads CATSDLQGSTDTQYF. The CDR3 DNA reads as TGTGCCACCAGTGATTTGCAGGGAAGCACAGATACGCAGTATTTT.

The rearrangement uses TRBV6-5 and TRBJ1-5; D is uncertain. This CDR3 spans 13 amino acids. Trimming pared 8 bases from V and 3 bases from J, leaving 11 bases between. The germline CDR1 and CDR2 sequences are MNHEY and SVGAGI. In nucleotides, the CDR3 is TGTGCCAGCGATATCAGGAACAATCAGCCCCAGCATTTT. This translates into CASDIRNNQPQHF.

The DNA of the CDR3 is TGTGCCAGCAGTATAACAGGGGGTGACTCACCCCTCCACTTT. Amino acid sequence: CASSITGGDSPLHF. The V and J genes are TRBV5-5 and TRBJ1-6, with 8 bases that match TRBD1. This CDR3 has 14 amino acids. Germline V gene sequence: CDR1 SGHKS, CDR2 YYEKEE (reference sequence). The J segment lost 10 bases and the V segment lost 5 bases, leaving 8 bases of the junction unmatched.

In this sample, this clone is medium-sized. The chain employs TRBV20-1 and TRBJ1-5; D ambiguous. V lost 3 bases and J lost 1, with 10 bases in between. Germline V CDR1 and CDR2: DFQATT, SNEGSKA (reference sequence). This CDR3 has 14 amino acids. The CDR3 sequence: CSASDSRSNQPQHF. The CDR3 bases are TGCAGTGCTAGTGATTCTAGGAGCAATCAGCCCCAGCATTTT.

The chain combines TRBV5-6 with TRBJ2-7, with a tentative D call TRBD2 (5 bases). CDR1 is SGHDT, CDR2 YYEEEE, per germline. This CDR3 spans 13 amino acids. Trimming shortened V by 0 bases and J by 13 bases, and 17 bases separated the two germline ends. The CDR3 sequence is CASSLVAVAGKYF. For the CDR3, the DNA is TGTGCCAGCAGCTTGGTGGCGGTAGCCGGGAAATACTTC.

The chain uses TRBV19 and TRBJ1-5; 8 bases are a match to TRBD1. The CDR3 runs to 16 residues. CDR1 is LNHDA and CDR2 is SQIVND in the germline V gene (reference sequence). Trimming removed 7 bases from V and 1 base from J; junction bases left unmatched: 9. DNA for the CDR3: TGTGCCAGTACCTCAGGGGGCTTTCGGAGCAATCAGCCCCAGCATTTT. It specifies CASTSGGFRSNQPQHF.

V and J are TRBV19 and TRBJ2-2; D unclear. V lost 7 bases and J 0 bases, leaving 9 bases between the germline ends. This CDR3 has 14 residues. Germline CDR1 LNHDA, CDR2 SQIVND (reference sequence). This CDR3 reads CASIGMSNTGELFF. Written as DNA, the CDR3 is TGTGCCAGTATTGGCATGTCGAACACCGGGGAGCTGTTTTTT.

This clone appeared a single time. The rearrangement links TRBV9 to TRBJ2-7; 13 bases match TRBD2. Germline V lookup: CDR1 SGDLS, CDR2 YYNGEE. The CDR3 sequence is 14 residues long. The junction had 5 bases not matched to a gene; V was cut back by 4 bases and J by 7 bases. The chain's CDR3 is CASSQGLAGLEQYF. DNA of the CDR3: TGTGCCAGCAGCCAGGGACTAGCGGGGTTAGAGCAGTACTTC.

This clone was observed a handful of times. The chain recombines TRBV19 with TRBJ1-5, with 9 bases lining up with TRBD1. V lost 3 bases to trimming and J lost 4 bases; unmatched junction nucleotides: 13. The length of the CDR3 is 18 residues. CDR1 is LNHDA, CDR2 SQIVND, per germline (reference sequence). CDR3 region: CASSMSSGQGLGNQPQHF. In nucleotides, the CDR3 is TGTGCCAGTAGTATGAGCTCCGGACAGGGGTTAGGAAATCAGCCCCAGCATTTT.

In the case of this clone: Other DNA sequences in the sample encode the same CDR3. This chain joins TRBV7-9 and TRBJ2-2; 7 nucleotides agree with TRBD2. CDR3 length equals 14 residues. V shed 3 bases, J shed 4 bases, and the junction held 2 bases outside the gene matches. Looked up from germline, CDR1 is SEHNR and CDR2 is FQNEAQ (reference sequence). CDR3 loop: CASSLGGSTGELFF. The CDR3 region has the DNA TGTGCCAGCAGCTTGGGGGGGAGCACCGGGGAGCTGTTTTTT. The complete variable domain, with remaining parts taken from reference TRBV7-9 and TRBJ2-2, reads DTGVSQNPRHKITKRGQNVTFRCDPISEHNRLYWYRQTLGQGPEFLTYFQNEAQLEKSRLLSDRFSAERPKGSFSTLEIQRTEQGDSAMYLCASSLGGSTGELFFGEGSRLTVL.

The rearrangement uses TRBV7-2 and TRBJ2-3; the match to TRBD1 covers 8 bases. Per the germline V gene, CDR1 is SGHTA and CDR2 is FQGNSA. V lost 5 bases to trimming and J lost 2 bases; unmatched junction nucleotides: 12. This CDR3 spans 17 amino acids. CDR3 residues: CASSTPLQGEITDTQYF. The CDR3 bases are TGTGCCAGCAGCACACCCCTACAGGGGGAGATCACAGATACGCAGTATTTT. The full variable domain, in which reference TRBV7-2 and TRBJ2-3 provide the parts outside the CDR3, is GAGVSQSPSNKVTEKGKDVELRCDPISGHTALYWYRQSLGQGLEFLIYFQGNSAPDKSGLPSDRFSAERTGGSVSTLTIQRTQQEDSAVYLCASSTPLQGEITDTQYFGPGTRLTVL.

The chain uses TRBV24-1 and TRBJ1-4; 7 nucleotides match TRBD1. The trim removed 7 bases at V and 1 base at J, leaving 8 bases unmatched. The CDR3 is 16 amino acids. Germline V lookup: CDR1 KGHDR, CDR2 SFDVKD. CDR3 bases: TGTGCCACCAGGGACAGGCGTAACGGAACTAATGAAAAACTGTTTTTT. This translates into CATRDRRNGTNEKLFF.

This clone has a handful of counts. The chain uses TRBV9 and TRBJ1-2; D is undetermined. Trimming removed 1 base at V and 0 bases at J, with 10 bases between. The CDR3 sequence is 15 residues long. Germline lookup yields CDR1 SGDLS and CDR2 YYNGEE. CDR3 in DNA: TGTGCCAGCAGCGTAATGATATCAGCTAACTATGGCTACACCTTC. It encodes CASSVMISANYGYTF.

The CDR3 DNA reads TGTGCCAGCAGCCAGCGACAGGGAGAAAAACTGTTTTTT. Translating gives CASSQRQGEKLFF. The V and J genes are TRBV3-1 (or the pseudogene TRBV3-2) and TRBJ1-4, with TRBD1 identical over 7 bases. Germline CDR1 LGHDT, CDR2 YNNKEL (reference sequence). V shed 3 bases, J shed 8 bases, and the junction held 3 bases outside the gene matches. The CDR3 runs to 13 residues.

The J gene is TRBJ2-7, the V gene TRBV14; D call uncertain. Germline V CDR1 and CDR2: SGHDN, FVKESK. V gave up 1 base and J gave up 7 bases, with 8 bases separating them. CDR3 length: 12 residues. CDR3: CASSQASGEQYF. DNA for the CDR3: TGTGCCAGCAGCCAAGCTTCAGGAGAGCAGTACTTC.

CDR3 sequence (DNA): TGTGCCTGGAGTGTATACAGGGCTGGAAACACCATATATTTT. It is translated as CAWSVYRAGNTIYF. The chain is built from TRBV30 and TRBJ1-3; possible D gene TRBD1, 6 bases. CDR1 GTSNPN and CDR2 SVGIG come from the germline V gene (reference sequence). This CDR3 comprises 14 residues. V was cut by 0 bases and J by 2 bases, with 8 bases left in between.